These 25 T cell receptor beta chains share one sample of origin, sequenced in a study of response to subunit inactivated influenza vaccine. TCRdb processed the RT-PCR reads anew with MiXCR; each CDR3 protein has one entry. Of 600,000 to 850,000 distinct CDR3 sequences listed, 12% to 15% are singletons. Specimen: PBMCs from blood, collected less than 15 days before vaccination. These receptors originate from a man aged 50 to 59 who received an inactivated influenza vaccine.

The gene calls are TRBV7-2 and TRBJ2-5, with TRBD2 matching over 7 bases. There are 13 residues in the CDR3. V shed 6 bases, J shed 4 bases, and the junction held 5 bases outside the gene matches. Looked up from germline, CDR1 is SGHTA and CDR2 is FQGNSA. The CDR3 DNA reads as TGTGCCAGCAGTTTCGGACTAGTAGAGACCCAGTACTTC. As protein: CASSFGLVETQYF.

In its sample, this clonotype was seen once. A read error is possible here, since a much larger clone lies one base away. This chain connects TRBV4-2 to TRBJ1-5; D uncertain. The V gene lost 3 bases and the J gene lost 6 bases, with 15 bases spanning the gap. CDR1 and CDR2 (germline): LGHNA, YNFKEQ. The CDR3 sequence is 15 residues long. Here the CDR3 reads CASSQTEGRGQPQHF. For the CDR3, the DNA is TGTGCCAGCAGCCAGACGGAAGGCCGGGGTCAGCCCCAGCATTTT.

The chain couples TRBV7-3 to TRBJ2-1; TRBD2 agrees at 7 bases. The V and J ends lost 5 bases and 8 bases, in that order; junction bases with no gene match: 6. CDR3 size: 13 residues. Germline CDR1 and CDR2: SGHTA and FQGTGA. The chain's CDR3 is CASSHVGGDEQFF. CDR3 nucleotide sequence: TGTGCCAGCAGCCACGTGGGGGGGGATGAGCAGTTCTTC.

The rearrangement links TRBV5-1 to TRBJ1-6, with 7 bases matching TRBD1. The ends lost 4 bases at V and 3 bases at J; junction bases unmatched: 13. Germline CDR1 is SGHRS and CDR2 is YFSETQ. The CDR3 totals 18 residues. The chain's CDR3 is CASSETPGQKGYNSPLHF. In DNA form, the CDR3 reads TGCGCCAGCAGCGAGACACCGGGACAGAAGGGCTATAATTCACCCCTCCACTTT.

There are a few counts of this clonotype. This chain links TRBV12-3 or TRBV12-4 with TRBJ2-7, with 10 positions matching TRBD2. V shed 1 base and J 4 bases; nucleotides not matched to a gene: 4. CDR3 length equals 15 residues. The CDR3 DNA reads TGTGCCAGCAGTTTAGGAGCGGGAGGGCCTTACGAGCAGTACTTC. It translates to CASSLGAGGPYEQYF.

The chain recombines TRBV5-1 with TRBJ2-3; no definite D call. The germline V gene encodes CDR1 SGHRS and CDR2 YFSETQ. CDR3 length: 16 residues. The V and J ends lost 0 bases and 0 bases respectively, with 11 bases between them. The DNA for the CDR3 is TGCGCCAGCAGCTTGGCCGGCCCCCCTAGCACAGATACGCAGTATTTT. Protein: CASSLAGPPSTDTQYF.

The rearrangement links TRBV6-2 or TRBV6-3 to TRBJ2-7; D is possibly TRBD1 (5 bases). CDR1 MNHEY and CDR2 SVGEGT come from the germline V gene. Trimming removed 6 bases from V and 2 bases from J, with 8 bases in between. The CDR3 is made up of 12 amino acids. For the CDR3, the DNA is TGTGCCAGCAGGACAGAAACCTACGAGCAGTACTTC. Amino acid sequence: CASRTETYEQYF.

V and J are TRBV2 and TRBJ2-7; 12 bases match TRBD2. Germline values: CDR1 SNHLY, CDR2 FYNNEI. With V trimmed by 6 bases and J by 5 bases, 11 bases remained unmatched. The CDR3 totals 16 residues. The CDR3 here is CASSAPGLAGLDEQYF. The CDR3 DNA sequence: TGTGCCAGCAGCGCGCCGGGACTAGCGGGCCTGGACGAGCAGTACTTC.

This chain connects TRBV27 to TRBJ2-7, with TRBD2 identical over 13 bases. J lost 4 bases, V lost 4 bases, and 7 bases had no gene match. Germline V gives CDR1 MNHEY, CDR2 SMNVEV (reference sequence). This CDR3 comprises 16 residues. The CDR3 nucleotides are TGTGCCAGCAGTTCCCGGACTAGCGGGAGAATATACGAGCAGTACTTC. This translates into CASSSRTSGRIYEQYF.

The sample holds many counts of this clonotype. V and J are TRBV5-1 and TRBJ2-1; TRBD1 matches 7 bases. CDR3 length: 14 amino acids. Germline CDR1 reads SGHRS; CDR2 reads YFSETQ. V lost 4 bases, J lost 3 bases, and 4 bases stayed unmatched. CDR3 loop: CASSPGTDYNEQFF. The CDR3 DNA reads TGCGCCAGCAGCCCCGGGACAGACTACAATGAGCAGTTCTTC. Drawing the rest from reference TRBV5-1 and TRBJ2-1, the complete variable domain is KAGVTQTPRYLIKTRGQQVTLSCSPISGHRSVSWYQQTPGQGLQFLFEYFSETQRNKGNFPGRFSGRQFSNSRSEMNVSTLELGDSALYLCASSPGTDYNEQFFGPGTRLTVL.

This clonotype came up a few times. Here the CDR3 reads CASSLVGQWSSYEQYF. For the CDR3, the DNA is TGTGCCAGCAGCTTAGTTGGGCAATGGAGCTCCTACGAGCAGTACTTC. The V call is TRBV11-2, the J call TRBJ2-7; no reliable D call. V dropped 1 base and J dropped 0 bases, with 13 bases sitting between them. CDR1 is SGHAT and CDR2 is FQNNGV in the germline V gene. CDR3 length: 16 amino acids. Based on the CDR3 plus reference TRBV11-2 and TRBJ2-7, the full variable domain is EAGVAQSPRYKIIEKRQSVAFWCNPISGHATLYWYQQILGQGPKLLIQFQNNGVVDDSQLPKDRFSAERLKGVDSTLKIQPAKLEDSAVYLCASSLVGQWSSYEQYFGPGTRLTVT.

The chain couples TRBV27 to TRBJ2-7; TRBD2 aligns across 8 bases. Germline V gene sequence: CDR1 MNHEY, CDR2 SMNVEV (reference sequence). V trimming: 5 bases; J trimming: 0 bases; junction bases outside the gene matches: 6. This CDR3 has 15 amino acids. CDR3 sequence reads: CASSLSGGYSYEQYF. DNA for the CDR3: TGTGCCAGCAGTCTGAGCGGGGGATACTCCTACGAGCAGTACTTC.

The V gene is TRBV28, the J gene TRBJ2-3; D is possibly TRBD1 or TRBD2 (8 bases each). V was clipped by 6 bases and J by 9 bases, with 19 bases between them. The germline V gene has CDR1 MDHEN and CDR2 SYDVKM. CDR3 length equals 14 residues. This CDR3 is CASRQGVPGGTQYF. The CDR3 bases are TGTGCCAGCAGACAGGGGGTCCCGGGGGGGACGCAGTATTTT.

This clonotype was seen repeatedly, ten times or more. This chain links TRBV7-9 with TRBJ2-3; 8 nucleotides agree with TRBD2. The germline CDR1 and CDR2 sequences are SEHNR and FQNEAQ (reference sequence). V shed 5 bases, J shed 0 bases, and the junction held 7 bases outside the gene matches. CDR3 size: 16 residues. CDR3 region: CASSNSGAASTDTQYF. In nucleotides, the CDR3 is TGTGCCAGCAGCAATAGCGGGGCGGCTAGCACAGATACGCAGTATTTT.

The rearrangement joins TRBV6-1 to TRBJ2-1; the match to TRBD1 covers 8 bases. From germline, CDR1 is MNHNS and CDR2 SASEGT. The V segment lost 3 bases and the J segment 0 bases; nucleotides outside the gene matches: 7. This CDR3 comprises 17 residues. CDR3 coding DNA: TGTGCCAGCAGTGAGTACAGGACAGGGTTCTCCTACAATGAGCAGTTCTTC. As protein: CASSEYRTGFSYNEQFF.

This clonotype has more than one count but fewer than ten. The genes are TRBV7-9 and TRBJ1-5; a weak D match, TRBD1 (5 bases). The germline V gene encodes CDR1 SEHNR and CDR2 FQNEAQ (reference sequence). This CDR3 is 15 amino acids long. V lost 4 bases and J lost 4, with 14 bases in between. In DNA form, the CDR3 reads TGTGCCAGCAGCTCATTTGGGACTGAGAATCAGCCCCAGCATTTT. Protein sequence: CASSSFGTENQPQHF.

This clonotype was observed a few times. The chain combines TRBV4-1 with TRBJ1-1; TRBD1 aligns across 7 bases. Trimming cost V 4 bases and J 7 bases; bases outside gene matches: 9. The CDR3 has 14 residues. The germline gives CDR1 MGHRA, CDR2 YSYEKL. The CDR3 DNA sequence: TGCGCCAGCAGCCGTAGTCAGGGGGTTGGTGAAGCTTTCTTT. Its protein product is CASSRSQGVGEAFF.

In regard to this clonotype: Because it lacks the conserved phenylalanine or tryptophan at the end, this CDR3 is likely a read error. The genes are TRBV12-3 or TRBV12-4 and TRBJ1-4; D is possibly TRBD1 (5 bases). The V end lost 3 bases, the J end lost 4 bases, and 9 bases lay between the germline ends. This CDR3 spans 14 amino acids. The CDR3 nucleotides are TGTGCCAGCAGTTTCCCAGGGATTAATGAAAAACTGTTTCTT. This gives the protein CASSFPGINEKLFL.

This clonotype appeared a few times. The chain has TRBV9 and TRBJ2-2; D may be TRBD1 (6 bases). Germline loops: CDR1 SGDLS, CDR2 YYNGEE. The CDR3 runs to 15 residues. V lost 2 bases and J lost 2, with 10 bases in between. The DNA of the CDR3 is TGTGCCAGCAGCGTCGTTGGGACAAACACCGGGGAGCTGTTTTTT. Translating it yields CASSVVGTNTGELFF. The full variable domain, in which reference TRBV9 and TRBJ2-2 provide the parts outside the CDR3, is DSGVTQTPKHLITATGQRVTLRCSPRSGDLSVYWYQQSLDQGLQFLIQYYNGEERAKGNILERFSAQQFPDLHSELNLSSLELGDSALYFCASSVVGTNTGELFFGEGSRLTVL.

This clonotype was seen a few times. The V gene is TRBV10-3, the J gene TRBJ2-3, with TRBD1 as a possible D gene (6 bases). Germline loops: CDR1 ENHRY, CDR2 SYGVKD. V lost 2 bases and J lost 5, with 20 bases in between. This CDR3 region has 17 residues. The CDR3 loop is CAISEGVRAGVGDTQYF. CDR3 DNA: TGTGCCATCAGTGAGGGGGTAAGGGCAGGGGTTGGAGATACGCAGTATTTT.

This clonotype was seen a handful of times. The chain couples TRBV20-1 to TRBJ2-5, with D perhaps TRBD2 (6 bases). Germline CDR1 is DFQATT and CDR2 is SNEGSKA (reference sequence). The CDR3 has 13 amino acids. V lost 3 bases, J lost 6 bases, and 14 bases lay in between. CDR3 DNA: TGCAGTGCTAGGACTAGAGGGTGGCAGACCCAGTACTTC. Amino acid sequence: CSARTRGWQTQYF.

This clonotype was seen a few times. The gene calls are TRBV6-5 and TRBJ2-5, with 7 bases fitting TRBD2. Unmatched junction bases numbered 4, after V lost 2 bases and J lost 1 base. This CDR3 is 15 amino acids long. Looked up from germline, CDR1 is MNHEY and CDR2 is SVGAGI. The CDR3 bases are TGTGCCAGCAGTTACGGGCGGGGGACCCAAGAGACCCAGTACTTC. Translated, it gives CASSYGRGTQETQYF.

The V and J genes are TRBV20-1 and TRBJ1-1, with 7 bases aligning to TRBD1. CDR1 DFQATT and CDR2 SNEGSKA come from the germline V gene (reference sequence). This CDR3 spans 11 amino acids. V dropped 5 bases and J dropped 5; count of bases not matched to a gene: 2. CDR3 residues: CSAQDRTEAFF. CDR3 coding DNA: TGCAGTGCTCAGGACAGGACTGAAGCTTTCTTT.

This clonotype was counted ten times or more. The chain uses TRBV5-6 and TRBJ2-7; 7 bases agree with TRBD1. The CDR3 totals 14 residues. The germline CDR1 and CDR2 sequences are SGHDT and YYEEEE. With 0 bases clipped from V and 6 bases from J, the junction kept 6 bases outside the gene matches. The CDR3 DNA is TGTGCCAGCAGCTTGGTACAGGGGAGTGGCGAGCAGTACTTC. Translated: CASSLVQGSGEQYF.

This sequence joins TRBV7-9 and TRBJ2-1; 7 bases line up with TRBD2. After removal of 2 bases from V and 3 bases from J, the junction contained 10 bases not matched to a gene. This CDR3 has 17 residues. Germline CDR1 is SEHNR and CDR2 is FQNEAQ (reference sequence). The CDR3 is CASSLPPRLAIYNEQFF. As DNA, the CDR3 is TGTGCCAGCAGCTTACCCCCCCGACTAGCAATCTACAATGAGCAGTTCTTC. Based on the CDR3 plus reference TRBV7-9 and TRBJ2-1, the full variable domain is DTGVSQNPRHKITKRGQNVTFRCDPISEHNRLYWYRQTLGQGPEFLTYFQNEAQLEKSRLLSDRFSAERPKGSFSTLEIQRTEQGDSAMYLCASSLPPRLAIYNEQFFGPGTRLTVL.